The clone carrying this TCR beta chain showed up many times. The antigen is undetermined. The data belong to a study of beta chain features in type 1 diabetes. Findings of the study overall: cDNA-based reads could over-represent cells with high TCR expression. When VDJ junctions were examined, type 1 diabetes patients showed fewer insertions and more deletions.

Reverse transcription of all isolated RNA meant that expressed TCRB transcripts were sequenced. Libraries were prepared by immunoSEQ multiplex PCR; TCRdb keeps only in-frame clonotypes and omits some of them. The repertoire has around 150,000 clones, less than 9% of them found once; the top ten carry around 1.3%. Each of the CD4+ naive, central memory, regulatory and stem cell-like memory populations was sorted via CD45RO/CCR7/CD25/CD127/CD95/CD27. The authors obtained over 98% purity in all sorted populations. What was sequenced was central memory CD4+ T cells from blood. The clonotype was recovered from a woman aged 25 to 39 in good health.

CDR3 residues: CASSLAAGADYEQYF. In nucleotides, the CDR3 is TGTGCCAGCAGCTTAGCAGCGGGAGCCGACTACGAGCAGTACTTC. The gene calls are TRBV7-2 and TRBJ2-7; 8 bases are a match to TRBD2. The length of the CDR3 is 15 residues. V trimming: 0 bases; J trimming: 3 bases; junction bases outside the gene matches: 4. The germline gives CDR1 SGHTA, CDR2 FQGNSA.